The rows below give T cell receptor beta chains drawn from one sample of a study of T cells after yellow fever vaccination. TCRdb independently ran MiXCR on the 5' RACE reads; one entry per CDR3 protein. The sample has more than 300,000 distinct CDR3 sequences; 4% to 5.5% are singletons. The source material was PBMCs, sampled 15 days after the yellow fever booster vaccination. The receptors derive from a man younger than 35 who received the YFV17D yellow fever vaccine. CDR3s include the opening cysteine and the closing phenylalanine or tryptophan. D genes are given only for firm matches. Part of the rows lack a size; the others show once, few, many or a class for expanded clones.

V	J	D	size	DNA	CDR3
TRBV5-1	TRBJ2-2	TRBD2	many	TGCGCCAGCAGCTACGGGGGGGCCGGGGAGCTGTTTTTT	CASSYGGAGELFF
TRBV7-2	TRBJ2-7	NA	few	TGTGCCAGCAGCGGAGGCGCCGAGCAGTACTTC	CASSGGAEQYF
TRBV4-1	TRBJ2-7	NA	NA	TGCGCCAGCAGCCAAGACGAGACTGCTTCTGCGTACGAGCAGTACTTC	CASSQDETASAYEQYF
TRBV20-1	TRBJ2-2	TRBD2	many	TGCAGTGCTCCCTCACTAGCGGGGCTACCCGGGGAGCTGTTTTTT	CSAPSLAGLPGELFF
TRBV4-3	TRBJ1-4	NA	NA	TGCGCCAGCAGCCAAGCTATATTTGCAACTAATGAAAAACTGTTTTTT	CASSQAIFATNEKLFF
TRBV6-5	TRBJ1-5	NA	few	TGTGCCAGCAGTTACTCTTTCAGCCGCAATCAGCCCCAGCATTTT	CASSYSFSRNQPQHF
TRBV29-1	TRBJ1-6	TRBD1	few	TGCAGCGTTGACGGGGACAGGCGTTCACCCCTCCACTTT	CSVDGDRRSPLHF
TRBV6-2/TRBV6-3	TRBJ1-2	NA	NA	TGTGCCAGCAGCTCAACCCGGACACAGGATGGCTACACCTTC	CASSSTRTQDGYTF
TRBV5-8	TRBJ2-3	TRBD2	few	TGTGCCAGCAGCCCCTGGGGGACTAGGACAGATACGCAGTATTTT	CASSPWGTRTDTQYF
TRBV28	TRBJ2-7	NA	many	TGTGCCAGCAGTTTAAACATCTACGAGCAGTACTTC	CASSLNIYEQYF
TRBV20-1	TRBJ2-3	NA	many	TGCAGTGCTAGAGATCGTGGGACTCCGCAGTATTTT	CSARDRGTPQYF
TRBV7-3	TRBJ2-2	TRBD2	many	TGTGCCAGCAGCTCCTCTCGGGGGGGAAGCGGGGAGCTGTTTTTT	CASSSSRGGSGELFF
TRBV2	TRBJ2-3	NA	many	TGTGCCAGCAGTGAAATTCGTGGGGACTCAGCGCAGTATTTT	CASSEIRGDSAQYF
TRBV2	TRBJ1-5	NA	NA	TGTGCCAGCAGCGACATCTATAGCAATCAGCCCCAGCATTTT	CASSDIYSNQPQHF
TRBV12-3/TRBV12-4	TRBJ2-3	NA	NA	TGTGCCAGCAGTCTCCCCCCCCCGGATACGCAGTATTTT	CASSLPPPDTQYF
TRBV5-1	TRBJ2-5	TRBD2	NA	TGCGCCAGCAGCTTGGAGACTAGCGGGCTCCCTGAGACCCAGTACTTC	CASSLETSGLPETQYF
TRBV5-1	TRBJ1-4	NA	NA	TGCGCCAGCAGCTGGGGAGACAGACCCAGAGGTGAAAAACTGTTTTTT	CASSWGDRPRGEKLFF